The sequence of this T cell receptor (beta chain) was determined in a study of identical twins. As concerns this clonotype: Its target is unknown.

Through template switching, a universal primer site was introduced, and the cDNA contained unique molecular identifiers. Each CDR3 protein gets one entry after TCRdb re-called the 5' RACE reads with MiXCR. Counted here are fewer than 800,000 distinct CDR3 sequences, less than 9% occurring once; the ten biggest clones make up about 1.5%. Overall study results and limits: Findings depended on cross-sectional statistics rather than tracking the same donors. Cord blood's abundant beta clonotypes had fewer insertions, unlike memory repertoires.

Germline V lookup: CDR1 SQVTM, CDR2 ANQGSEA. V shed 7 bases and J 3 bases; nucleotides not matched to a gene: 3. This CDR3 comprises 12 residues. The sample was also linked to a second study, of yellow fever vaccine responses in identical twins.

The sequencing sample was made of PBMCs. The receptor's source is a young woman in good health. This chain joins TRBV29-1 and TRBJ1-1, with 9 bases that match TRBD1. In nucleotides, the CDR3 is TGCAGCGGCGGACAGGGGTACACTGAAGCTTTCTTT. Its translation is CSGGQGYTEAFF.